This is a list of T cell receptor beta chains from one sample in a study of molecular identifiers for immune sequencing clone quantification. TCRdb ran MiXCR on the PCR reads and lists one entry per CDR3 protein. The table lists 40,000 to 45,000 distinct CDR3 sequences, 18% of them singletons. The sequenced material came from naive CD8+ T cells from blood, with Jurkat cell RNA spiked in. The receptors here all came from a human donor in good health. Some libraries in this study had Jurkat cell RNA spiked in. The CDR3 runs from the conserved cysteine through the conserved F or W. The order of the fields is V gene, clone size, J gene, D gene, CDR3 DNA, CDR3 protein. D genes are given only for firm matches. Not all rows give a size; the values are once, few, many and, for expanded clones, a class.

v_gene: TRBV3-1
abundance: -
j_gene: TRBJ2-7
d_gene: TRBD2
CDR3nt: TGTGCCAGCATAGGGGAGGGAGACGAGCAGTACTTC
CDR3aa: CASIGEGDEQYF

v_gene: TRBV7-9
abundance: few
j_gene: TRBJ2-3
d_gene: TRBD2
CDR3nt: TGTGCCAGCAGCTCTTTAGCGGGCCCAGCAGATACGCAGTATTTT
CDR3aa: CASSSLAGPADTQYF

v_gene: TRBV24-1
abundance: many
j_gene: TRBJ2-7
d_gene: TRBD1
CDR3nt: TGTGCCACCAGTGTGGGGACAGGCTACGAGCAGTACTTC
CDR3aa: CATSVGTGYEQYF

v_gene: TRBV9
abundance: -
j_gene: TRBJ2-5
d_gene: TRBD2
CDR3nt: TGTGCCAGCAGCGTTAGCGGGAGACGAGAGACCCAGTACTTC
CDR3aa: CASSVSGRRETQYF

v_gene: TRBV4-2
abundance: many
j_gene: TRBJ2-3
d_gene: -
CDR3nt: TGTGCCAGCAGCCAAGACGGGCGGTACACCACAGATACGCAGTATTTT
CDR3aa: CASSQDGRYTTDTQYF

v_gene: TRBV7-2
abundance: many
j_gene: TRBJ2-7
d_gene: -
CDR3nt: TGTGCCAGCAGTTTTGGCTCCGGATCGTGGGAGCAGTACTTC
CDR3aa: CASSFGSGSWEQYF

v_gene: TRBV6-2/TRBV6-3
abundance: many
j_gene: TRBJ2-6
d_gene: -
CDR3nt: TGTGCCAGCACTGACAGTTACGGGAACGTCCTGACTTTC
CDR3aa: CASTDSYGNVLTF

v_gene: TRBV20-1
abundance: many
j_gene: TRBJ2-7
d_gene: TRBD1
CDR3nt: TGCAGTGCTAGGGAACAGGGGGCTTACGAGCAGTACTTC
CDR3aa: CSAREQGAYEQYF

v_gene: TRBV9
abundance: many
j_gene: TRBJ2-1
d_gene: TRBD1
CDR3nt: TGTGCCAGCAGCGTAGAAATGCAGGGGGTATTCGATGAGCAGTTCTTC
CDR3aa: CASSVEMQGVFDEQFF

v_gene: TRBV7-9
abundance: many
j_gene: TRBJ1-1
d_gene: -
CDR3nt: TGTGCCAGCAGCCAACCGGGGGGACCTGAAGCTTTCTTT
CDR3aa: CASSQPGGPEAFF

v_gene: TRBV7-9
abundance: many
j_gene: TRBJ1-5
d_gene: -
CDR3nt: TGTGCCAGCAGCTTAGCCCCCCCGTACAGCCAGCCCCAGCATTTT
CDR3aa: CASSLAPPYSQPQHF

v_gene: TRBV5-6
abundance: -
j_gene: TRBJ2-5
d_gene: -
CDR3nt: TGTGCCAGCAGCTTGATTACGGAGACCCAGTACTTC
CDR3aa: CASSLITETQYF

v_gene: TRBV9
abundance: few
j_gene: TRBJ2-7
d_gene: TRBD2
CDR3nt: TGTGCCAGCAGCCCCAGGGCGGGAGAATCCTACGAGCAGTACTTC
CDR3aa: CASSPRAGESYEQYF

v_gene: TRBV7-6
abundance: many
j_gene: TRBJ2-2
d_gene: -
CDR3nt: TGTGCCAGCAGCGACAGGACCGGGGAGCTGTTTTTT
CDR3aa: CASSDRTGELFF

v_gene: TRBV19
abundance: once
j_gene: TRBJ2-1
d_gene: -
CDR3nt: TGTGCCAGTAGCCCAGACCCTCGGGACTCCTACTACAATGAGCAGTTCTTC
CDR3aa: CASSPDPRDSYYNEQFF

v_gene: TRBV6-6
abundance: many
j_gene: TRBJ2-2
d_gene: -
CDR3nt: TGTGCCAGCAGTGACCCCTCGGGAGCCGGGGAGCTGTTTTTT
CDR3aa: CASSDPSGAGELFF

v_gene: TRBV29-1
abundance: many
j_gene: TRBJ2-1
d_gene: -
CDR3nt: TGCAGCGCCCCGGAGTGGGATGAGCAGTTCTTC
CDR3aa: CSAPEWDEQFF

v_gene: TRBV5-1
abundance: many
j_gene: TRBJ2-5
d_gene: -
CDR3nt: TGCGCCAGCAGAGACAGGACGGAGACCCAGTACTTC
CDR3aa: CASRDRTETQYF

v_gene: TRBV6-5
abundance: -
j_gene: TRBJ2-3
d_gene: -
CDR3nt: TGTTCCAGCAGTTCATTTCTTGCAGATACGCAGTATTTT
CDR3aa: CSSSSFLADTQYF

v_gene: TRBV20-1
abundance: many
j_gene: TRBJ2-7
d_gene: TRBD2
CDR3nt: TGCAGTGCTCCGAGCTCGTGGGGGGTCGGCTCTAGCGGGAGAGTGGCCTACGAGCAGTACTTC
CDR3aa: CSAPSSWGVGSSGRVAYEQYF

v_gene: TRBV12-3/TRBV12-4
abundance: many
j_gene: TRBJ1-2
d_gene: -
CDR3nt: TGTGCCAGCAGGGCAGTGGGATATGGCTACACCTTC
CDR3aa: CASRAVGYGYTF

v_gene: TRBV12-3/TRBV12-4
abundance: many
j_gene: TRBJ2-2
d_gene: TRBD2
CDR3nt: TGTGCCAGCAGTTTAGTGGCGGGAGCTGCCGGGGAGCTGTTTTTT
CDR3aa: CASSLVAGAAGELFF

v_gene: TRBV28
abundance: -
j_gene: TRBJ2-3
d_gene: -
CDR3nt: TGTGCCAGCAGTTTGCTGGTGGGGGGCGGGCGCACAGATACGCAGTATTTT
CDR3aa: CASSLLVGGGRTDTQYF

v_gene: TRBV12-3/TRBV12-4
abundance: -
j_gene: TRBJ2-1
d_gene: -
CDR3nt: TGTGCCAGCAGGGCGGCCAACTACAATGAGCAGTTCTTC
CDR3aa: CASRAANYNEQFF

v_gene: TRBV11-2
abundance: -
j_gene: TRBJ2-7
d_gene: -
CDR3nt: TGTGCCAGCAGCTTAGATCAACCCTACGAGCAGTACTTC
CDR3aa: CASSLDQPYEQYF

v_gene: TRBV9
abundance: -
j_gene: TRBJ2-3
d_gene: TRBD2
CDR3nt: TGTGCCAGCAGCGCCGCCTTAGCGGGAGGAACAGATACGCAGTATTTT
CDR3aa: CASSAALAGGTDTQYF

v_gene: TRBV4-3
abundance: -
j_gene: TRBJ2-3
d_gene: -
CDR3nt: TGCGCCAGCAGCCAAAGACTAACGGGTAAAGATACGCAGTATTTT
CDR3aa: CASSQRLTGKDTQYF

v_gene: TRBV20-1
abundance: many
j_gene: TRBJ2-7
d_gene: -
CDR3nt: TGCAGTGCTAGAGGGGTCATTACCTACGAGCAGTACTTC
CDR3aa: CSARGVITYEQYF

v_gene: TRBV7-9
abundance: many
j_gene: TRBJ1-4
d_gene: -
CDR3nt: TGTGCCAGCAGCCACACCCTGTCAGGTGAAAAACTGTTTTTT
CDR3aa: CASSHTLSGEKLFF

v_gene: TRBV11-3
abundance: many
j_gene: TRBJ2-1
d_gene: -
CDR3nt: TGTGCCAGCAGCCGCAGCGGAATCTACAATGAGCAGTTCTTC
CDR3aa: CASSRSGIYNEQFF

v_gene: TRBV4-3
abundance: many
j_gene: TRBJ2-7
d_gene: -
CDR3nt: TGCGCCAGCAGCCAAGCTCTAGCATCCTACGAGCAGTACTTC
CDR3aa: CASSQALASYEQYF

v_gene: TRBV20-1
abundance: many
j_gene: TRBJ2-7
d_gene: TRBD2
CDR3nt: TGCAGTGCAACCGGGACTAGCGAATCCTACGAGCAGTACTTC
CDR3aa: CSATGTSESYEQYF

v_gene: TRBV12-3/TRBV12-4
abundance: many
j_gene: TRBJ1-1
d_gene: TRBD1
CDR3nt: TGTGCCAGCAGTCCAACTGCAGGGGGGAACACTGAAGCTTTCTTT
CDR3aa: CASSPTAGGNTEAFF

v_gene: TRBV29-1
abundance: many
j_gene: TRBJ2-1
d_gene: -
CDR3nt: TGCAGCGTTTTAGGGGGTTTCTCCTACAATGAGCAGTTCTTC
CDR3aa: CSVLGGFSYNEQFF

v_gene: TRBV27
abundance: few
j_gene: TRBJ2-1
d_gene: -
CDR3nt: TGTGCCAGCAGTAAGGGAGGCAATGAGCAGTTCTTC
CDR3aa: CASSKGGNEQFF

v_gene: TRBV4-1
abundance: many
j_gene: TRBJ2-7
d_gene: -
CDR3nt: TGCGCCAGCAGCCAAATTGTCGGAACCTACGAGCAGTACTTC
CDR3aa: CASSQIVGTYEQYF

v_gene: TRBV14
abundance: -
j_gene: TRBJ2-3
d_gene: -
CDR3nt: TGTGCCAGCAGCCAGCCATACCCCAGAGGGGCAGATACGCAGTATTTT
CDR3aa: CASSQPYPRGADTQYF

v_gene: TRBV7-2
abundance: many
j_gene: TRBJ2-5
d_gene: -
CDR3nt: TGTGCCAGCAGCTTACCCCGGCTCCCTGGGGAGACCCAGTACTTC
CDR3aa: CASSLPRLPGETQYF

v_gene: TRBV6-5
abundance: -
j_gene: TRBJ2-1
d_gene: -
CDR3nt: TGTGCCAGCAGTTACAGGGATGAGCAGTTCTTC
CDR3aa: CASSYRDEQFF

v_gene: TRBV7-8
abundance: many
j_gene: TRBJ2-5
d_gene: TRBD2
CDR3nt: TGTGCCAGCAGCTCCCCAGCGGGAGGGCCAGGGGAGACCCAGTACTTC
CDR3aa: CASSSPAGGPGETQYF

v_gene: TRBV4-2
abundance: many
j_gene: TRBJ2-7
d_gene: -
CDR3nt: TGTGCCAGCAGCCCGGAGGTCCTATCCGACGAGCAGTACTTC
CDR3aa: CASSPEVLSDEQYF